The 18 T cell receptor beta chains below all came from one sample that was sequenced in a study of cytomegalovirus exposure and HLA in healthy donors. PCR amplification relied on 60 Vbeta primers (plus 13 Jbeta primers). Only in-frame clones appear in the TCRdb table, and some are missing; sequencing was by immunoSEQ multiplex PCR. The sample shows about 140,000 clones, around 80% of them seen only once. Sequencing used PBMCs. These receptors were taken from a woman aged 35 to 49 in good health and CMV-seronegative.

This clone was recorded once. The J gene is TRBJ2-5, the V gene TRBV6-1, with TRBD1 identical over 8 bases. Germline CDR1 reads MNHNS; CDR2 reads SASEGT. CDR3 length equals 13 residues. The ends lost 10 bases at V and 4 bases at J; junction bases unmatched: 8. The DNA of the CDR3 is TGTGCCACCCTAGCCGGGACAGGAGAGACCCAGTACTTC. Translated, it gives CATLAGTGETQYF.

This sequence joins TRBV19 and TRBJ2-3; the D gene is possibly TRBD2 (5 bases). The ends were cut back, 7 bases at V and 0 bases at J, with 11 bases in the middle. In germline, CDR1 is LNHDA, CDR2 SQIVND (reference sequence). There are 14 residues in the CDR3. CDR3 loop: CASKRDPSTDTQYF. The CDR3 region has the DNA TGTGCCAGTAAGAGGGATCCTAGCACAGATACGCAGTATTTT.

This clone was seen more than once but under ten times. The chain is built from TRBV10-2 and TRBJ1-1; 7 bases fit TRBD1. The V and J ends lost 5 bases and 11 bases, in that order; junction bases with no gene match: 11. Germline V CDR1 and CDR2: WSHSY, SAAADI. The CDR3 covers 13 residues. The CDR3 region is CASSSTGAPGAFF. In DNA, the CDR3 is TGCGCCAGCAGTAGTACAGGGGCGCCTGGGGCTTTCTTT.

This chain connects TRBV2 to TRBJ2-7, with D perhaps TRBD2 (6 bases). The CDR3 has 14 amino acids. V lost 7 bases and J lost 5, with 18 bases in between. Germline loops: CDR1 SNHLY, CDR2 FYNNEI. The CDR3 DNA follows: TGTGCCAGCAAACCGGGGGTCCTTACCAACGAGCAGTACTTC. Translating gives CASKPGVLTNEQYF. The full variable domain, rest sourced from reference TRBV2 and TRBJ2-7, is EPEVTQTPSHQVTQMGQEVILRCVPISNHLYFYWYRQILGQKVEFLVSFYNNEISEKSEIFDDQFSVERPDGSNFTLKIRSTKLEDSAMYFCASKPGVLTNEQYFGPGTRLTVT.

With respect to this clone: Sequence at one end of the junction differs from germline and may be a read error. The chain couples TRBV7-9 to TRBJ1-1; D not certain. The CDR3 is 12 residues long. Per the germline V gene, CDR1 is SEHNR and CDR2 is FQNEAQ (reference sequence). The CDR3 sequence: CSSSFGDTEAFF. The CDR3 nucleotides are TGTTCCAGCAGCTTCGGGGACACTGAAGCTTTCTTT.

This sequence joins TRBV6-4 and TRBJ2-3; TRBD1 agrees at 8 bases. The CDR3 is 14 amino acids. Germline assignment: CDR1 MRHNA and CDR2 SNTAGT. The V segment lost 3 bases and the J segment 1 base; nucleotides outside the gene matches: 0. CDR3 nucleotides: TGTGCCAGCAGTGAGACAGGGGGCACAGATACGCAGTATTTT. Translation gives CASSETGGTDTQYF.

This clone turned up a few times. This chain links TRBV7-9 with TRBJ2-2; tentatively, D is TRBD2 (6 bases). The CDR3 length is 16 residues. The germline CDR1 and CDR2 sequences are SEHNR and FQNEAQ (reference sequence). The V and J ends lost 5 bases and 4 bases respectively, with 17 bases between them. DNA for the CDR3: TGTGCCAGCAGCCCTGCCGGGAGTGGGGGCACCGGGGAGCTGTTTTTT. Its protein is CASSPAGSGGTGELFF.

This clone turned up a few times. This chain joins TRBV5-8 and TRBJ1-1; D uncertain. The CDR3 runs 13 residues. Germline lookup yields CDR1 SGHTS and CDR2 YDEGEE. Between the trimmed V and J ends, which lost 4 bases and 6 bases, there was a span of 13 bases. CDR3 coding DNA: TGTGCCAGCAGCCCGCCGAGTGCGTCTGAAGCTTTCTTT. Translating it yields CASSPPSASEAFF.

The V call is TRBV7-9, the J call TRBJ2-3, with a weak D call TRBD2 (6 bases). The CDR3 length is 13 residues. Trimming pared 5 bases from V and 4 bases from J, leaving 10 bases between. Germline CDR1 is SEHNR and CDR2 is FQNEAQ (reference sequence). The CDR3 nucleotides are TGTGCCAGCAGCCCGCGGGGACCAGATACGCAGTATTTT. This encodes CASSPRGPDTQYF.

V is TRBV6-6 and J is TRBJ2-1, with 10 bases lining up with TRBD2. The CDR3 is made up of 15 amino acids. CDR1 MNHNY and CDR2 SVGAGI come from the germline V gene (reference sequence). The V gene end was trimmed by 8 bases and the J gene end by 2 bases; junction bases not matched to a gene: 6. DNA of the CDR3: TGTGCCAGCCATAAAAGCGGGGGGGCCTACAATGAGCAGTTCTTC. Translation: CASHKSGGAYNEQFF.

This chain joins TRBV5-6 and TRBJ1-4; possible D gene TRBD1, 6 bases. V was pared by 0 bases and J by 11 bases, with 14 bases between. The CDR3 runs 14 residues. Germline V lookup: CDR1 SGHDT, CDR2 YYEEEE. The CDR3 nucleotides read TGTGCCAGCAGCTTGGAACAGGGCACGGAGAAACTGTTTTTT. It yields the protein CASSLEQGTEKLFF.

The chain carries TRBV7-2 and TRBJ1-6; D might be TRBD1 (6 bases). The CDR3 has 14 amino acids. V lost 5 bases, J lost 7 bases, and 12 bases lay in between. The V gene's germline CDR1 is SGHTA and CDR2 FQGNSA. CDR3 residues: CASSPQGQNSPLHF. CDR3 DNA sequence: TGTGCCAGCAGCCCGCAGGGGCAAAATTCACCCCTCCACTTT.

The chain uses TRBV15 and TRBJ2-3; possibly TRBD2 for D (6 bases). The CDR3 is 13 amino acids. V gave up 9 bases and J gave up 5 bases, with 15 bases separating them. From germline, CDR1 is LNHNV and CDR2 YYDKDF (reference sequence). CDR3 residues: CATASELGDTQYF. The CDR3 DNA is TGTGCCACGGCTAGCGAATTGGGAGATACGCAGTATTTT.

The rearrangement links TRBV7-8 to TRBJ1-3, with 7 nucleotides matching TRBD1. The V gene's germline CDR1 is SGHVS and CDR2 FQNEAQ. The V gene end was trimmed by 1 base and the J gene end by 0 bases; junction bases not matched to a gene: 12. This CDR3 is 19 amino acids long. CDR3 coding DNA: TGTGCCAGCAGCTTAGGCCCGTCGGGACAGAAGATCTCTGGAAACACCATATATTTT. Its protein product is CASSLGPSGQKISGNTIYF.

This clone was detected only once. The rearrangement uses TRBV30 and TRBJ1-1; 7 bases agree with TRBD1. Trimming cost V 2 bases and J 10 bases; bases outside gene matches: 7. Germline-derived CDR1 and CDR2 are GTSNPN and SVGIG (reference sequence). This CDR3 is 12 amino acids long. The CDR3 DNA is TGTGCCTGGAGTAGACAGGGTAACGTAGCTTTCTTT. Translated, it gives CAWSRQGNVAFF.

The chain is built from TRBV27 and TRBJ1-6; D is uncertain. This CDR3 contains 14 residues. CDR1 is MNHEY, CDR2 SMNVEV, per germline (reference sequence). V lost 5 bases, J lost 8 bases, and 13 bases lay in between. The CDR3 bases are TGTGCCAGCAGTCTCGGGAGTTGGGATTCACCCCTCCACTTT. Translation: CASSLGSWDSPLHF.

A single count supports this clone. This CDR3 reads CASSVGLDVTDTQYF. Here the CDR3 DNA reads TGCGCCAGCAGCGTGGGACTAGACGTCACAGATACGCAGTATTTT. The chain has TRBV5-1 and TRBJ2-3; 8 positions agree with TRBD2. Germline-derived CDR1 and CDR2 are SGHRS and YFSETQ. V lost 4 bases, J lost 2 bases, and 6 bases stayed unmatched. There are 15 residues in the CDR3. Full variable domain (rest looked up from reference TRBV5-1 and TRBJ2-3): KAGVTQTPRYLIKTRGQQVTLSCSPISGHRSVSWYQQTPGQGLQFLFEYFSETQRNKGNFPGRFSGRQFSNSRSEMNVSTLELGDSALYLCASSVGLDVTDTQYFGPGTRLTVL.

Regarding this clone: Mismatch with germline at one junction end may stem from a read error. The CDR3 sequence: CASSLLVSGSSNEQYF. The CDR3 region has the DNA TGTGCCAGCAGCTTATTGGTCTCGGGAAGCTCCAACGAGCAGTACTTC. The chain carries TRBV11-1 and TRBJ2-7, with D possibly matching TRBD2 (5 bases). This CDR3 region has 16 residues. CDR1 is SGHAT, CDR2 FQDESV, per germline (reference sequence).